This T cell receptor (beta chain) was captured in a study of blood T cell repertoires in COVID-19. Study-wide background: PBMCs, B-cell-depleted T cells, or T cells provided the cDNA or gDNA that made up the material.

From germline, CDR1 is SNHLY and CDR2 FYNNEI. V was shortened by 4 bases and J by 1 base, with 13 bases between the two germline ends. This CDR3 region has 15 residues. Data came from immunoSEQ multiplex PCR; TCRdb stores just in-frame clones and leaves some out. The sample carries about 89,000 clones, 90% to 95% recorded once. The receptor comes from a human donor with active COVID-19. The donor label of this sample is uncertain. The material sequenced was peripheral blood. This rearrangement joins TRBV2 to TRBJ1-1, with D unclear. The CDR3 DNA is TGTGCCAGCAGTGCGCCAAGAAGCCAGAACACTGAAGCTTTCTTT. Translation gives CASSAPRSQNTEAFF.